The 4 T cell receptor beta chains below were found in one sample sequenced in a study of cytomegalovirus exposure and HLA in healthy donors. The PCR was carried out with 60 Vbeta primers and 13 Jbeta primers. Sequenced by immunoSEQ multiplex PCR; TCRdb stores in-frame clones only, minus some. The sample shows about 140,000 clones, roughly 77% of them seen only once. Sequencing input: PBMCs. These receptor sequences come from a woman in her twenties or thirties in good health and CMV-seronegative.

To note about this clone: Other DNA sequences in the same sample also yield this CDR3. V and J are TRBV9 and TRBJ2-1; no firm D call. Germline CDR1 and CDR2: SGDLS and YYNGEE. Trimming cost V 4 bases and J 4 bases, with 6 bases left between them. The CDR3 is 12 amino acids. The CDR3, as DNA: TGTGCCAGCAGCCCCGGTTACAATGAGCAGTTCTTC. Protein product: CASSPGYNEQFF.

J is TRBJ2-2 and V is TRBV4-1, with 15 bases identical to TRBD2. V was pared by 4 bases and J by 5 bases, with 5 bases of the junction left unmatched. CDR1 and CDR2 from the germline V gene are MGHRA and YSYEKL. The CDR3 runs to 17 residues. The CDR3 DNA sequence: TGCGCCAGCAGCCCCCGGGGACTAGCGGGAGGAACCGGGGAGCTGTTTTTT. Its translation: CASSPRGLAGGTGELFF.

The chain carries TRBV2 and TRBJ2-7; 9 bases are shared with TRBD1. Germline CDR1 and CDR2: SNHLY and FYNNEI. The CDR3 sequence is 15 residues long. Trimming took 6 bases from V and 6 from J; bases not matched to a gene: 12. CDR3 sequence: CASSVSGTGNSEQYF. The CDR3 region has the DNA TGTGCCAGCAGCGTTTCCGGGACAGGGAATTCCGAGCAGTACTTC.

The chain combines TRBV6-4 with TRBJ2-1; TRBD2 agrees at 7 bases. There are 15 residues in the CDR3. Trimming at V came to 0 bases and at J to 7 bases, leaving 6 bases not matched to a gene. Germline CDR1 MRHNA, CDR2 SNTAGT. The DNA for the CDR3 is TGTGCCAGCAGTGACTCTGGCGGGAGTAGTAATGAGCAGTTCTTC. Residues: CASSDSGGSSNEQFF.